A single sample gave rise to the 9 T cell receptor beta chains below, sequenced in a study of blood T cell repertoires in COVID-19. This table comes from immunoSEQ multiplex PCR, and its TCRdb copy is limited to in-frame clones, with some not included. The sample has 200,000 to 250,000 clones; approximately 82% are singletons. The material sequenced was peripheral blood. Source of these receptors: a woman older than 75 with acute or convalescent COVID-19.

J is TRBJ2-7 and V is TRBV2, with TRBD1 matching 7 bases. V shed 6 bases, J shed 3 bases, and the junction held 5 bases outside the gene matches. The CDR3 is 13 residues long. In germline, CDR1 is SNHLY, CDR2 FYNNEI. CDR3 sequence: CASRPGGYYEQYF. CDR3 sequence (DNA): TGTGCCAGCAGACCAGGGGGTTACTACGAGCAGTACTTC.

The rearrangement uses TRBV15 and TRBJ1-5; 8 bases are shared with TRBD1. The V gene's germline CDR1 is LNHNV and CDR2 YYDKDF (reference sequence). CDR3 length: 19 residues. J was trimmed by 0 bases and V by 0 bases; bases with no gene match: 10. DNA of the CDR3: TGTGCCACCAGCAGAGACATCCCGACAGGGGTAAATAGCAATCAGCCCCAGCATTTT. Protein product: CATSRDIPTGVNSNQPQHF.

The genes are TRBV11-2 and TRBJ1-5; D might be TRBD1 (5 bases). Trimming shortened V by 1 base and J by 4 bases, and 14 bases separated the two germline ends. CDR1 SGHAT and CDR2 FQNNGV come from the germline V gene. This CDR3 contains 16 residues. This chain's CDR3 is CASSLGVGEGNQPQHF. The CDR3 nucleotides read TGTGCCAGCAGCTTAGGGGTTGGGGAGGGGAATCAGCCCCAGCATTTT.

This chain joins TRBV5-1 and TRBJ2-1; D may be TRBD2 (6 bases). Deletions cut 5 bases from V and 13 bases from J, with 13 bases between. This CDR3 is 11 amino acids long. Per the germline V gene, CDR1 is SGHRS and CDR2 is YFSETQ. CDR3 loop: CASRGGASQFF. CDR3 in DNA: TGCGCCAGCAGGGGGGGTGCGAGCCAGTTCTTC. Filled out from reference TRBV5-1 and TRBJ2-1, the complete variable domain reads KAGVTQTPRYLIKTRGQQVTLSCSPISGHRSVSWYQQTPGQGLQFLFEYFSETQRNKGNFPGRFSGRQFSNSRSEMNVSTLELGDSALYLCASRGGASQFFGPGTRLTVL.

The rearrangement links TRBV4-1 to TRBJ1-6; D not certain. Germline lookup yields CDR1 MGHRA and CDR2 YSYEKL. The V end was cut by 0 bases, the J end by 7 bases, with 13 bases between. The CDR3 spans 16 residues. CDR3 residues: CASSQEQDQLNSPLHF. CDR3 nucleotide sequence: TGCGCCAGCAGCCAAGAGCAGGATCAGCTCAATTCACCCCTCCACTTT.

The genes are TRBV11-2 and TRBJ1-1, with a weak D call TRBD1 (6 bases). The length of the CDR3 is 12 residues. CDR1 and CDR2 from the germline V gene are SGHAT and FQNNGV. V lost 4 bases, J lost 6 bases, and 9 bases lay in between. The CDR3 spells CASSSHRAEAFF. DNA of the CDR3: TGTGCCAGCAGCTCTCACAGGGCTGAAGCTTTCTTT.

This clone was detected once. This chain joins TRBV5-5 and TRBJ1-5, with TRBD1 matching 7 bases. The CDR3 runs 15 residues. The junction had 7 bases not matched to a gene; V was cut back by 4 bases and J by 3 bases. CDR1 and CDR2 from the germline V gene are SGHKS and YYEKEE (reference sequence). CDR3 loop: CASSNWGQFNQPQHF. CDR3 nucleotide sequence: TGTGCCAGCAGCAACTGGGGACAGTTCAATCAGCCCCAGCATTTT.

This chain connects TRBV5-6 to TRBJ1-6, with 8 bases identical to TRBD1. With 7 bases clipped from V and 8 bases from J, the junction kept 11 bases outside the gene matches. The germline CDR1 and CDR2 sequences are SGHDT and YYEEEE. CDR3 length equals 15 residues. The CDR3 DNA reads TGTGCCAGCGGCAGCATGGACAGGGCGTATTCACCCCTCCACTTT. It yields the protein CASGSMDRAYSPLHF.

This chain uses TRBV3-1 (or the pseudogene TRBV3-2) with TRBJ2-5; tentative D call: TRBD1 (6 bases). V lost 3 bases to trimming and J lost 4 bases, with 9 bases between them. CDR3 length: 13 amino acids. Germline values: CDR1 LGHDT, CDR2 YNNKEL (reference sequence). The CDR3 reads CASSQAGAETQYF. The CDR3 region has the DNA TGTGCCAGCAGCCAGGCAGGGGCAGAGACCCAGTACTTC.